The entry below gives a single T cell receptor beta chain sequence along with its context. This record belongs to a study of blood T cells in healthy people across ages. Sample-barcoded 5' priming and a J-beta primer mix drove a second PCR of roughly 6 to 12 cycles. One entry per CDR3 protein results from TCRdb running MiXCR on the 5' RACE reads. The data show around 800,000 distinct CDR3 sequences, about 47% seen once. The CDR3 is 15 amino acids. Per germline, CDR1 LGHDT and CDR2 YNNKEL (reference sequence). V was pared by 1 base and J by 7 bases, with 14 bases between. Sequenced material: blood. V is TRBV3-1 and J is TRBJ2-1, with unresolved D. This TCR was sampled from a man at least 80 years old in good health. The CDR3 sequence: CASSQGPPPHNEQFF. As DNA, the CDR3 is TGTGCCAGCAGCCAAGGGCCTCCCCCTCATAATGAGCAGTTCTTC.